Detailed here is one T cell receptor (beta chain). Its antigen is not identified. The sample comes from a study of beta chain features in type 1 diabetes. Expressed TCRB transcripts were sequenced because the isolated RNA had all been reverse transcribed beforehand. Some clones are missing from TCRdb's copy, which holds only in-frame ones; the method was immunoSEQ multiplex PCR. The table shows some 270,000 clones, with 9.5% to 13% occurring only once. Study outcomes and limitations: Among all four CD4+ subsets, Type 1 diabetes patients had TCRB CDR3s that were moderately but significantly shorter. A possible short-template PCR bias applies equally to patients and controls.

Germline trimming cut 4 bases from V and 6 bases from J; bases unmatched to any gene: 15. Germline V gene lookup returns CDR1 MNHEY and CDR2 SMNVEV (reference sequence). The CDR3 extends over 16 amino acids. The chain employs TRBV27 and TRBJ2-7, with 7 bases identical to TRBD1. The TCR comes from a man between 25 and 39 years old with type 1 diabetes. The sample taken for sequencing was naive CD4+ T cells from blood. CDR3 residues: CASSYRKGGANPEQYF. In DNA form, the CDR3 reads TGTGCCAGCAGTTATCGTAAAGGGGGCGCGAACCCCGAGCAGTACTTC.